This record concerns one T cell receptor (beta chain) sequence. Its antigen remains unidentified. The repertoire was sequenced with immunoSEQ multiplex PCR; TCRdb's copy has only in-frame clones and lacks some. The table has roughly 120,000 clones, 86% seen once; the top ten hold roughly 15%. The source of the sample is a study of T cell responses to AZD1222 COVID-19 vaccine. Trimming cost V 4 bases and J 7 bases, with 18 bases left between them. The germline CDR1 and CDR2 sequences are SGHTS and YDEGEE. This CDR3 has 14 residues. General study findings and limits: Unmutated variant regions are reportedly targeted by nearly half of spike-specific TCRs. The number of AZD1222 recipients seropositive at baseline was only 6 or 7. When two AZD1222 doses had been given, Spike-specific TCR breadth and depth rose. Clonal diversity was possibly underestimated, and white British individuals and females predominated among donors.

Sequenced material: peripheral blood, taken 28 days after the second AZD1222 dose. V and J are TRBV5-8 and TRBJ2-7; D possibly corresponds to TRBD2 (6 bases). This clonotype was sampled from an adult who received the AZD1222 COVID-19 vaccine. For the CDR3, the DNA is TGTGCCAGCAGCCCGGGTCAAACCGCGGGAGAGCAGTACTTC. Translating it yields CASSPGQTAGEQYF.